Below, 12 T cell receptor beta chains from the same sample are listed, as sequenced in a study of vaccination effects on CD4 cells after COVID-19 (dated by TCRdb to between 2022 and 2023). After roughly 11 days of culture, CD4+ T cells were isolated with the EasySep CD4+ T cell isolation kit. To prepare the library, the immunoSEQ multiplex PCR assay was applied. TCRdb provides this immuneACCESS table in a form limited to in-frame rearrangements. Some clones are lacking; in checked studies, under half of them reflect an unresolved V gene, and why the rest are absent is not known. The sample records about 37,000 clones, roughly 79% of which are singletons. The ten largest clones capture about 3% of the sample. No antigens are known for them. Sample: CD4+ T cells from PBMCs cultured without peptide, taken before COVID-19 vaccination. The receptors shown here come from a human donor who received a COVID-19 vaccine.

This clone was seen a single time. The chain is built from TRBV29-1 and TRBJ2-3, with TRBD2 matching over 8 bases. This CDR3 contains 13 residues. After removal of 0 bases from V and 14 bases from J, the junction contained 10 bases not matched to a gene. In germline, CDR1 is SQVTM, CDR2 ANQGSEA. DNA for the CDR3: TGCAGCGTTGAAGATGGGGTCGCGGGAGGTCGGTATTTT. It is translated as CSVEDGVAGGRYF.

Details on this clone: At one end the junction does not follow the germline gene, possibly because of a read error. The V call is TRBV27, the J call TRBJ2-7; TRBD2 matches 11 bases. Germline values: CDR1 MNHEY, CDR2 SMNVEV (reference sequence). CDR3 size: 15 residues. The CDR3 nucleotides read TGTGCCAGCAGTTTAACGGGACTAGCGGTCTACGAGCGGTACTTC. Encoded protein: CASSLTGLAVYERYF.

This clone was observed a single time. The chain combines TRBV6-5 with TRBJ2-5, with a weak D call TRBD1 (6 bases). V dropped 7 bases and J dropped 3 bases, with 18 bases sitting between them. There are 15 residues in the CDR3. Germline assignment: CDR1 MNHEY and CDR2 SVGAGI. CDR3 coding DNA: TGTGCCAGCACCTCGGGACATATGGCAAAAGAGACCCAGTACTTC. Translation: CASTSGHMAKETQYF.

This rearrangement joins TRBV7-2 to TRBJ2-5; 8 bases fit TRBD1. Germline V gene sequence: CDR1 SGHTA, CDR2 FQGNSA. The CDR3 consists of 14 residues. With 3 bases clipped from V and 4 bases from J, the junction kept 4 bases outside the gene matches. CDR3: CASSFLTGVETQYF. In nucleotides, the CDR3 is TGTGCCAGCAGCTTCTTGACAGGGGTAGAGACCCAGTACTTC.

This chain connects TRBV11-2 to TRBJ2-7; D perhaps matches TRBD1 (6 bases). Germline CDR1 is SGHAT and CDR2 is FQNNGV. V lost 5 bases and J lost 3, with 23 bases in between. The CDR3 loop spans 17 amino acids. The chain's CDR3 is CASSSLVGTRNLYEQYF. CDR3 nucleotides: TGTGCCAGCAGCAGCTTGGTCGGGACAAGGAACCTCTACGAGCAGTACTTC. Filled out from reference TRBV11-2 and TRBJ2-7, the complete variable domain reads EAGVAQSPRYKIIEKRQSVAFWCNPISGHATLYWYQQILGQGPKLLIQFQNNGVVDDSQLPKDRFSAERLKGVDSTLKIQPAKLEDSAVYLCASSSLVGTRNLYEQYFGPGTRLTVT.

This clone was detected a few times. The CDR3 DNA reads TGTGCCACCAGCAGGGTTATTCTGAGCGGGGCCTACGAGCAGTACTTC. The encoded protein is CATSRVILSGAYEQYF. The chain carries TRBV15 and TRBJ2-7; 7 bases are shared with TRBD2. The CDR3 is 16 residues long. V trimming: 3 bases; J trimming: 2 bases; junction bases outside the gene matches: 10. In germline, CDR1 is LNHNV, CDR2 YYDKDF (reference sequence).

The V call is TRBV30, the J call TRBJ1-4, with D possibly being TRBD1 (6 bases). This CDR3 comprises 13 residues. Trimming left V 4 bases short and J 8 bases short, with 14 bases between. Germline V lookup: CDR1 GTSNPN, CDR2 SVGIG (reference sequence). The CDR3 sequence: CAWNRAVGEKLFF. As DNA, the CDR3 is TGTGCCTGGAACAGGGCGGTGGGGGAAAAACTGTTTTTT.

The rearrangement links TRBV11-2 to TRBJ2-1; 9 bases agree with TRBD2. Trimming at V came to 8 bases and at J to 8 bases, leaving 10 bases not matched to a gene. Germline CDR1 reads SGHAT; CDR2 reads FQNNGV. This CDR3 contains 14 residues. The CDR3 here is CASCLAGLGDEQFF. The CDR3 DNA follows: TGTGCCAGCTGTCTAGCGGGACTGGGCGATGAGCAGTTCTTC. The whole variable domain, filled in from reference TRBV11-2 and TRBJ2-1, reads EAGVAQSPRYKIIEKRQSVAFWCNPISGHATLYWYQQILGQGPKLLIQFQNNGVVDDSQLPKDRFSAERLKGVDSTLKIQPAKLEDSAVYLCASCLAGLGDEQFFGPGTRLTVL.

The CDR3 is CASSLAGTGWGQETQYF. The CDR3 bases are TGTGCCAGCAGCCTGGCGGGGACAGGGTGGGGGCAAGAGACCCAGTACTTC. This chain uses TRBV7-9 with TRBJ2-5; 9 nucleotides match TRBD1. The V gene end was trimmed by 5 bases and the J gene end by 2 bases; junction bases not matched to a gene: 12. Germline V gene sequence: CDR1 SEHNR, CDR2 FQNEAQ (reference sequence). The CDR3 spans 17 residues.

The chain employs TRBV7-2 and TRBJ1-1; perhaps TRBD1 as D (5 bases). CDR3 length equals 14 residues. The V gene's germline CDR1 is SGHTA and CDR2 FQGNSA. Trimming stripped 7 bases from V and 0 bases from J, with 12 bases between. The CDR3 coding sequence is TGTGCCAGCACCGGGGGGTCGATGAACACTGAAGCTTTCTTT. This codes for CASTGGSMNTEAFF.

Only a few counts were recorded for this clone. CDR3 protein: CASRGTDSPLHF. The CDR3 DNA is TGTGCCAGCAGGGGGACAGATTCACCCCTCCACTTT. The rearrangement joins TRBV2 to TRBJ1-6, with 7 nucleotides matching TRBD1. After removal of 6 bases from V and 8 bases from J, the junction contained 1 base not matched to a gene. This CDR3 has 12 amino acids. CDR1 is SNHLY, CDR2 FYNNEI, per germline.

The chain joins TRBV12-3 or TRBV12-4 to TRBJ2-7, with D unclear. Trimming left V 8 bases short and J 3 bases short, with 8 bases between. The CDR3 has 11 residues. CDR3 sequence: CASGRFYEQYF. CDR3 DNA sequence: TGTGCCAGCGGAAGGTTCTACGAGCAGTACTTC.